The clone carrying this T cell receptor (beta chain) was seen more than once but under ten times. Participants' reported clinical history set cohort assignment. V dropped 6 bases and J dropped 6 bases, with 8 bases sitting between them. The CDR3 extends over 12 amino acids. This record comes from a study of blood T cell repertoires in COVID-19. Background on the study: The origin of the acute and convalescent COVID-19 samples was the United States, Italy and Spain.

Authors' analysis steps: Quantification of nucleated cells was approximated via reference gene primer amplification. Some clones are missing from TCRdb's copy, which holds only in-frame ones; the method was immunoSEQ multiplex PCR. The DNA gave D and trimming, while V, J and clone size come from that table. Of approximately 310,000 clones listed, 85% are singletons. The genes are TRBV12-3 or TRBV12-4 and TRBJ2-2; D unresolved. The source is a woman aged 30 to 39 who had been exposed to COVID-19. The sample comprised PBMCs or T cells enriched from blood (not recorded which). CDR3 DNA sequence: TGTGCCAGCAGCCATAGTTCCGGGGAGCTGTTTTTT. Translating it yields CASSHSSGELFF.